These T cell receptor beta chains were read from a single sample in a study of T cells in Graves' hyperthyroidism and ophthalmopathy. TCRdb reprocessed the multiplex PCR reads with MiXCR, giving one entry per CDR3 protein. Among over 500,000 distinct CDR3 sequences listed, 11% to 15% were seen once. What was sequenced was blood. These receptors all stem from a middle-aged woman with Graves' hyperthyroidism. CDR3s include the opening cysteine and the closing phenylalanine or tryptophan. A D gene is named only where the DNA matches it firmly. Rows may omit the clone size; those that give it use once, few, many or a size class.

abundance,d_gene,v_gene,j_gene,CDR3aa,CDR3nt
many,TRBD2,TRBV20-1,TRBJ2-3,CSATTSGGTDTQYF,TGCAGTGCTACGACTAGCGGAGGCACAGATACGCAGTATTTT
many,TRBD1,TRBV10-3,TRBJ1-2,CAISESIGDRLSNYGYTF,TGTGCCATCAGTGAGTCTATCGGGGACAGGCTGTCTAACTATGGCTACACCTTC
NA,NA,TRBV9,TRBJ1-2,CASSVQSYGYTF,TGTGCCAGCAGCGTTCAGAGCTATGGCTACACCTTC
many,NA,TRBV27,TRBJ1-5,CASSSPPVLRNQPQHF,TGTGCCAGCAGTTCTCCACCGGTCCTCCGGAATCAGCCCCAGCATTTT
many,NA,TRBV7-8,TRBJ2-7,CASSLVTNYEQYF,TGTGCCAGCAGCTTAGTAACTAACTACGAGCAGTACTTC
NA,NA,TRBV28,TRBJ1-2,CASSFRALHGYTF,TGTGCCAGCAGTTTCCGGGCCCTTCATGGCTACACCTTC
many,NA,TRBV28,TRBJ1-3,CASSTQGFSGNTIYF,TGTGCCAGCAGTACCCAGGGTTTCTCTGGAAACACCATATATTTT
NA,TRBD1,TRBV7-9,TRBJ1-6,CASSHRDRSSPLHF,TGTGCCAGCAGCCACCGGGACAGGAGTTCACCCCTCCACTTT
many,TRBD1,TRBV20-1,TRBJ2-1,CSASDLDRSYYNEQFF,TGCAGTGCTAGCGACTTGGACAGGTCATATTACAATGAGCAGTTCTTC
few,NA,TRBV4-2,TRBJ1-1,CASSQEIGQLNTEAFF,TGTGCCAGCAGCCAAGAAATTGGCCAATTGAACACTGAAGCTTTCTTT
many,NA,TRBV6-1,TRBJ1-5,CASSDVKSNQPQHF,TGTGCCAGCAGTGACGTCAAATCCAATCAGCCCCAGCATTTT
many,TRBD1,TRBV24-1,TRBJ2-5,CATSGTGQGVAETQYF,TGTGCCACCAGCGGAACGGGACAGGGGGTTGCGGAGACCCAGTACTTC
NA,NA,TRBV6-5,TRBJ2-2,CASSYKANTGEPFF,TGTGCCAGCAGTTATAAGGCAAACACCGGGGAGCCGTTTTTT
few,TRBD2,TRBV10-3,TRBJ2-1,CAISESGGTDNEQFF,TGTGCCATCAGTGAGTCGGGGGGGACGGACAATGAGCAGTTCTTC
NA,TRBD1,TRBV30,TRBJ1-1,CAWDRGRSEAFF,TGTGCCTGGGACAGGGGGCGATCTGAAGCTTTCTTT
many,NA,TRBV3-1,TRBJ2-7,CASSQGGTSAYEQYF,TGTGCCAGCAGCCAAGGCGGGACAAGTGCCTACGAGCAGTACTTC
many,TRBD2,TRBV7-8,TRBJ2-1,CASSSLLSGGDNEQFF,TGTGCCAGCAGCTCCCTGCTTAGCGGGGGAGACAATGAGCAGTTCTTC
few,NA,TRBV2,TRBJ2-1,CASLGGNEQFF,TGTGCCAGCCTGGGCGGCAATGAGCAGTTCTTC
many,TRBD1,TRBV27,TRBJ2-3,CASSKGQGFTDTQYF,TGTGCCAGCAGCAAAGGACAGGGTTTTACAGATACGCAGTATTTT
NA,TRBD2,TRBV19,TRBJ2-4,CASSRPQAPGGIQYF,TGTGCCAGTAGTCGTCCACAGGCCCCGGGGGGCATTCAGTACTTC
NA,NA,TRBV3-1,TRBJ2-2,CASSHRDLTGELFF,TGTGCCAGCAGCCACCGGGACCTGACCGGGGAGCTGTTTTTT
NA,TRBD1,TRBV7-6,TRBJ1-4,CASSLFPGQGRDEKLFF,TGTGCCAGCAGCTTATTCCCGGGACAGGGAAGGGATGAAAAACTGTTTTTT
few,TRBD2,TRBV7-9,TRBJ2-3,CASSTLGLAGGTDTQYF,TGTGCCAGCAGCACGTTGGGGCTAGCGGGAGGCACAGATACGCAGTATTTT
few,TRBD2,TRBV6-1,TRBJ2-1,CASSFTSGGNNEQFF,TGTGCCAGCAGTTTTACTAGCGGGGGGAACAATGAGCAGTTCTTC
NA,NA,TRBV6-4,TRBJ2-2,CASSDPYTGELFF,TGTGCCAGCAGTGACCCCTACACCGGGGAGCTGTTTTTT
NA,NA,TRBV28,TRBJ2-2,CASSLYAGTGELFF,TGTGCCAGCAGTTTATACGCCGGGACCGGGGAGCTGTTTTTT
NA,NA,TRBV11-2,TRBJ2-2,CASSQRTVTGELFF,TGTGCCAGCAGCCAAAGGACAGTCACCGGGGAGCTGTTTTTT
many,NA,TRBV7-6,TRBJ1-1,CASSLGVWAGPLNTEAFF,TGTGCCAGCAGCTTAGGGGTTTGGGCAGGGCCCTTGAACACTGAAGCTTTCTTT
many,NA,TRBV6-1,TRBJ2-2,CASSEVRIGLQNTGELFF,TGTGCCAGCAGTGAAGTGCGCATAGGACTCCAGAACACCGGGGAGCTGTTTTTT
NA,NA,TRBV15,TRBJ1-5,CATSRDIPQPQHF,TGTGCCACCAGCAGAGACATTCCTCAGCCCCAGCATTTT
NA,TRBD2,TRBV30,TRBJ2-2,CAWGGLAGGNAGELFF,TGTGCCTGGGGTGGACTAGCGGGAGGGAACGCCGGGGAGCTGTTTTTT
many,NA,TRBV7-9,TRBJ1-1,CASSLSQGLNTEAFF,TGTGCCAGCAGCTTGTCTCAGGGATTGAACACTGAAGCTTTCTTT
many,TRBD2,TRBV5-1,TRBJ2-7,CASSPLYQGASGSSYEQYF,TGCGCCAGCAGCCCGCTGTATCAGGGGGCTAGCGGGAGTTCCTACGAGCAGTACTTC
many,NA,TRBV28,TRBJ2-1,CASSLSSINEQFF,TGTGCCAGCAGTTTATCTAGCATTAATGAGCAGTTCTTC
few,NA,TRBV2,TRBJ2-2,CASSEVAPQNTGELFF,TGTGCCAGCAGTGAAGTGGCACCACAGAACACCGGGGAGCTGTTTTTT
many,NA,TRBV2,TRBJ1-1,CASSEIENTEAFF,TGTGCCAGCAGTGAAATTGAGAACACTGAAGCTTTCTTT
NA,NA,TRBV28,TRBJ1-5,CAGSSPRQYPNQPQHF,TGTGCCGGCAGTTCCCCCAGACAGTACCCTAATCAGCCCCAGCATTTT
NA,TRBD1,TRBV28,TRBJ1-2,CASSPTGFYGYTF,TGTGCCAGCAGCCCGACAGGGTTCTATGGCTACACCTTC
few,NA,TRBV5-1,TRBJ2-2,CASSLGQILNTGELFF,TGCGCCAGCAGCTTGGGACAAATATTGAACACCGGGGAGCTGTTTTTT
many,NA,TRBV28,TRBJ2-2,CASIPVRGFNTGELFF,TGTGCCAGCATCCCCGTAAGGGGGTTTAACACCGGGGAGCTGTTTTTT
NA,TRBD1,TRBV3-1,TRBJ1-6,CASSQAGQNSPLHF,TGTGCCAGCAGCCAAGCGGGACAGAATTCACCCCTCCACTTT
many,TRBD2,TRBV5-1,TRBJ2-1,CASSLGLAGGNNEQFF,TGCGCCAGCAGCTTGGGCCTAGCGGGGGGGAACAATGAGCAGTTCTTC
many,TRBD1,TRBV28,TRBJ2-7,CASSPQDRASYEQYF,TGTGCCAGCAGTCCACAAGACAGGGCGAGTTACGAGCAGTACTTC
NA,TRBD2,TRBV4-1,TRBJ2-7,CASSGPGLAGGNEQYF,TGCGCCAGCAGCGGCCCGGGACTAGCGGGAGGAAACGAGCAGTACTTC
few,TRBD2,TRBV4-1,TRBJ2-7,CASSHISGPSYEQYF,TGCGCCAGCAGCCATATTAGCGGGCCCTCCTACGAGCAGTACTTC